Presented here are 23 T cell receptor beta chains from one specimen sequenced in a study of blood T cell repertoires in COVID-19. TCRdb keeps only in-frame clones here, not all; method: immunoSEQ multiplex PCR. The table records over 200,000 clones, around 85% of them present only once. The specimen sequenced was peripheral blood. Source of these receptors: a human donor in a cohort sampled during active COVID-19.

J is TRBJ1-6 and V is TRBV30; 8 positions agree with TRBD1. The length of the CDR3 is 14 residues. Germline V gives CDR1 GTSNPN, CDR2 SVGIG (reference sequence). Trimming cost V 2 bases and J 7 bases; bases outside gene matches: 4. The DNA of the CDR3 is TGTGCCTGGAGTCGACGACAGGGGAATTCACCCCTCCACTTT. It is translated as CAWSRRQGNSPLHF.

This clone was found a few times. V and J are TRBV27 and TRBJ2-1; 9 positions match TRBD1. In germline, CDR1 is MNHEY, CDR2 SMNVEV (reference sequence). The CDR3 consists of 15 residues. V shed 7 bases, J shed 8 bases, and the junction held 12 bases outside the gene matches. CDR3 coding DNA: TGTGCCAGCAATCCGGGACAGGGTCATAACGATGAGCAGTTCTTC. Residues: CASNPGQGHNDEQFF.

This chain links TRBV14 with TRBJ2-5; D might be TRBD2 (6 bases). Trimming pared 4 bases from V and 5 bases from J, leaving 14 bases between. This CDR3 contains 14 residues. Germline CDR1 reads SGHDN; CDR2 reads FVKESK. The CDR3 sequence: CASSLVEGWETQYF. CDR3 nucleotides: TGTGCCAGCAGCCTAGTGGAGGGCTGGGAGACCCAGTACTTC. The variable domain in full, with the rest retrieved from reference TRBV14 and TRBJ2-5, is EAGVTQFPSHSVIEKGQTVTLRCDPISGHDNLYWYRRVMGKEIKFLLHFVKESKQDESGMPNNRFLAERTGGTYSTLKVQPAELEDSGVYFCASSLVEGWETQYFGPGTRLLVL.

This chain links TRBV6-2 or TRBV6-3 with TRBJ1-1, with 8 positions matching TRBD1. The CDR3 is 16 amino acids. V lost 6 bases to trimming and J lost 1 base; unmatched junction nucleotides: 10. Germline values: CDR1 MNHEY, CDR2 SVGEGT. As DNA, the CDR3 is TGTGCCAGCAGCCGTGGGACAGGTTTTACGAACACTGAAGCTTTCTTT. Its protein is CASSRGTGFTNTEAFF.

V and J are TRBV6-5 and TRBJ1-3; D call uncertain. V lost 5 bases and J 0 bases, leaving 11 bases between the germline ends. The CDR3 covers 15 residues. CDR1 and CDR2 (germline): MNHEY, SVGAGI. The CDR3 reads CASSLAMHSGNTIYF. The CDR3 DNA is TGTGCCAGCAGTCTGGCCATGCACTCTGGAAACACCATATATTTT.

CDR3 region: CASSSAGLSYEQYF. In nucleotides, the CDR3 is TGTGCCAGCAGCTCAGCGGGGCTCTCCTACGAGCAGTACTTC. The V call is TRBV7-9, the J call TRBJ2-7; 7 nucleotides agree with TRBD2. Germline V gives CDR1 SEHNR, CDR2 FQNEAQ (reference sequence). The CDR3 covers 14 residues. V dropped 4 bases and J dropped 0; count of bases not matched to a gene: 3.

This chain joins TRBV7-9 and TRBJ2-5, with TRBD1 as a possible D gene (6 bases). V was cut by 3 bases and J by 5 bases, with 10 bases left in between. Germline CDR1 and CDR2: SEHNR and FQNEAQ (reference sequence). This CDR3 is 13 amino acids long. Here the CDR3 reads CASSLGQGETQYF. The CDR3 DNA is TGTGCCAGCAGCTTGGGGCAGGGGGAGACCCAGTACTTC.

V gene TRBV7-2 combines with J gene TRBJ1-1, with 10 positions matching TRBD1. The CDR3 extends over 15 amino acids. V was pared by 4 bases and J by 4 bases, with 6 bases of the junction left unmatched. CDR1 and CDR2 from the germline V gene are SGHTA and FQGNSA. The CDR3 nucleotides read TGTGCCAGCAGCTCCTACCGGGACAGGGGCACTGAAGCTTTCTTT. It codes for CASSSYRDRGTEAFF.

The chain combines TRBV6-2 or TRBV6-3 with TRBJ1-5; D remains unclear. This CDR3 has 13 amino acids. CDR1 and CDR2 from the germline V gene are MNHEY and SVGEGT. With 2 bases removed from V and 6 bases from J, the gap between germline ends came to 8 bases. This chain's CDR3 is CASSYGGRQPQHF. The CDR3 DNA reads TGTGCCAGCAGTTACGGAGGGCGTCAGCCCCAGCATTTT.

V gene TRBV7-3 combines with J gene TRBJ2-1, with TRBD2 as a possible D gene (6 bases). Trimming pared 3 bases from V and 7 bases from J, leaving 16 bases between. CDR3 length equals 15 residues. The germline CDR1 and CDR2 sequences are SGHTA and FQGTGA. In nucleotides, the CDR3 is TGTGCCAGCAGCTTTGAGCGGGCCTCGAGGAATGAGCAGTTCTTC. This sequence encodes CASSFERASRNEQFF.

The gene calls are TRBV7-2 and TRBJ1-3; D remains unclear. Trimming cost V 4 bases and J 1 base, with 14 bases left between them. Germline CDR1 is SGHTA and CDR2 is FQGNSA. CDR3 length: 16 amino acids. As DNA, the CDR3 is TGTGCCAGCAGCTACAGCAACCCCAGATCTGGAAACACCATATATTTT. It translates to CASSYSNPRSGNTIYF.

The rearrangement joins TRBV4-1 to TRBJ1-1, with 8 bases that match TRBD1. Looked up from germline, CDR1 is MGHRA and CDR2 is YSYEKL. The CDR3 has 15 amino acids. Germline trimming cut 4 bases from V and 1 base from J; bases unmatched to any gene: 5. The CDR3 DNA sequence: TGCGCCAGCAGCCTTACCGGGACAGGGAACACTGAAGCTTTCTTT. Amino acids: CASSLTGTGNTEAFF.

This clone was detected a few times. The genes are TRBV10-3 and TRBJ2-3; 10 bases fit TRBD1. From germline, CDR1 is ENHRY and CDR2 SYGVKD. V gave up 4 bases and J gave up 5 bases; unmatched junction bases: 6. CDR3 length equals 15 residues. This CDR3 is CAISAGQGQGDTQYF. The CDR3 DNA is TGTGCCATCAGTGCGGGACAGGGGCAAGGAGATACGCAGTATTTT.

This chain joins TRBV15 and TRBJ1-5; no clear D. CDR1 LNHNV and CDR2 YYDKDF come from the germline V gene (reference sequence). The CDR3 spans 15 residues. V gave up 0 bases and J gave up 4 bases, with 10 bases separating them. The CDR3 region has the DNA TGTGCCACCAGCAGAGAGGAGGGAAGGAATCAGCCCCAGCATTTT. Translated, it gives CATSREEGRNQPQHF.

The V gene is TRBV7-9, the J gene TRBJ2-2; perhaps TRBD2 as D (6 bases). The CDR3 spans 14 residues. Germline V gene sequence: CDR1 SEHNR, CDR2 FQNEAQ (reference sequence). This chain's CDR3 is CASLGGANTGELFF. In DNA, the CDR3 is TGTGCTAGTCTCGGCGGGGCCAACACCGGGGAGCTGTTTTTT.

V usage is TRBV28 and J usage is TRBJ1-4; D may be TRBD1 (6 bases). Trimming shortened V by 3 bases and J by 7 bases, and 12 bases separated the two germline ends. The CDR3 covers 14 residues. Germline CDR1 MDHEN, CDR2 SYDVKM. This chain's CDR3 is CASSFGTIGEKLFF. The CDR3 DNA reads TGTGCCAGCAGTTTTGGGACAATTGGTGAAAAACTGTTTTTT.

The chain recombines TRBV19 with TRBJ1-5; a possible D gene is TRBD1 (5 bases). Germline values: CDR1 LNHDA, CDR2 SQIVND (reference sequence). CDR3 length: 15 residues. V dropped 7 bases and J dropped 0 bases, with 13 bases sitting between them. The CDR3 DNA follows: TGTGCCAGTACCCTTTGGGGCAATAGCAATCAGCCCCAGCATTTT. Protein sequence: CASTLWGNSNQPQHF. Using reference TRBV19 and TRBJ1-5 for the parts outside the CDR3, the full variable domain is DGGITQSPKYLFRKEGQNVTLSCEQNLNHDAMYWYRQDPGQGLRLIYYSQIVNDFQKGDIAEGYSVSREKKESFPLTVTSAQKNPTAFYLCASTLWGNSNQPQHFGDGTRLSIL.

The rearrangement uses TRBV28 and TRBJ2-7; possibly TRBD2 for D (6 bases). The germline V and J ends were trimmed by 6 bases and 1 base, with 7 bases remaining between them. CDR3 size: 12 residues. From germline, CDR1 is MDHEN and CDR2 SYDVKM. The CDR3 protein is CASRGGSYEQYF. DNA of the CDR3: TGTGCCAGCAGGGGGGGTTCCTACGAGCAGTACTTC.

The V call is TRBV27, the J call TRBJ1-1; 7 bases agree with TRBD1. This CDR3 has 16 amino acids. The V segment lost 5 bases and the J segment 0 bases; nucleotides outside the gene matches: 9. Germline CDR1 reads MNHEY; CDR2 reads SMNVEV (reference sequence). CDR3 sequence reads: CASSLQRDRMNTEAFF. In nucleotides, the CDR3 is TGTGCCAGCAGTCTCCAACGGGACAGAATGAACACTGAAGCTTTCTTT.

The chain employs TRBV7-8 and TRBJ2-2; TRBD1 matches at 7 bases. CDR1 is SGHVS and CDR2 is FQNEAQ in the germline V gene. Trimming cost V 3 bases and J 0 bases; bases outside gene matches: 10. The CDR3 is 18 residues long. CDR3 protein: CASSFRRGQGANTGELFF. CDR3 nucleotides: TGTGCCAGCAGCTTCCGACGAGGGCAGGGGGCGAACACCGGGGAGCTGTTTTTT.

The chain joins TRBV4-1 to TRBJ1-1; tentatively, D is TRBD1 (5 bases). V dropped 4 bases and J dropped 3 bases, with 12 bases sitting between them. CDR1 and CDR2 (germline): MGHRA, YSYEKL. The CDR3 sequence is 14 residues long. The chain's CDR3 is CASSLYLGDTEAFF. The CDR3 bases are TGCGCCAGCAGCCTATACTTAGGGGACACTGAAGCTTTCTTT.

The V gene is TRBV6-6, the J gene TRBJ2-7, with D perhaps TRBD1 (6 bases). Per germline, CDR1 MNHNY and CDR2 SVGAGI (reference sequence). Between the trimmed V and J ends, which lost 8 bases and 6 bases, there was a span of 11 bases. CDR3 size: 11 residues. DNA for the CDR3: TGTGCCAGCCTCAGGGGCGCCGAGCAGTACTTC. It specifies CASLRGAEQYF.

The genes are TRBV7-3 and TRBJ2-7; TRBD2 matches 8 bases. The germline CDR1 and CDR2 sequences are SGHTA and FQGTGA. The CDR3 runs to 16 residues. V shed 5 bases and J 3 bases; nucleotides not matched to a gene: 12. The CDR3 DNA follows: TGTGCCAGCAGCCCCGGGGGGGGCTATGCCCGCTACGAGCAGTACTTC. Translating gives CASSPGGGYARYEQYF.